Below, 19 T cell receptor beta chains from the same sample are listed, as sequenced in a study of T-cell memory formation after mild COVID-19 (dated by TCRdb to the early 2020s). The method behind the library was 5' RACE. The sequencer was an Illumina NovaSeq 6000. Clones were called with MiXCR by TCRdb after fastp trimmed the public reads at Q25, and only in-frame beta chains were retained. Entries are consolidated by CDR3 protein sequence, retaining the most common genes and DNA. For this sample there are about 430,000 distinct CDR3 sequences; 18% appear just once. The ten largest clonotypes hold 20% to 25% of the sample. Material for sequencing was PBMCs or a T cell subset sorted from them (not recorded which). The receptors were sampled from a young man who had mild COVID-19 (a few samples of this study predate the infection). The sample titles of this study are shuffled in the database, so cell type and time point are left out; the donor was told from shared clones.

In DNA form, the CDR3 reads TGTGCCAGCAGACCGACAGGGACGAGGTGGAAAGGCTACACCTTC. Translation gives CASRPTGTRWKGYTF. This chain joins TRBV6-5 and TRBJ1-2, with 7 bases that match TRBD1. Germline lookup yields CDR1 MNHEY and CDR2 SVGAGI. Trimming took 6 bases from V and 8 from J; bases not matched to a gene: 15. The CDR3 is 15 residues long.

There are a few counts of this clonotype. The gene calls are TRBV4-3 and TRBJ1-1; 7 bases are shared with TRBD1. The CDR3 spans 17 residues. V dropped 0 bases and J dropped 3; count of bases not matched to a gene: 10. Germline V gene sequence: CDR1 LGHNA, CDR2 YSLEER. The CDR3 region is CASSQEDRTGAHTEAFF. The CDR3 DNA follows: TGCGCCAGCAGCCAAGAGGACAGGACCGGGGCGCACACTGAAGCTTTCTTT.

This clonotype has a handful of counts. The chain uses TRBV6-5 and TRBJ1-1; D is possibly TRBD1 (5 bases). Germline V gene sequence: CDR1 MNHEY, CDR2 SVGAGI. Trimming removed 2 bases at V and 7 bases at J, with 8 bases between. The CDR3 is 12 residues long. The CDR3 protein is CASSYGTNEAFF. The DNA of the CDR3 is TGTGCCAGCAGTTACGGGACTAATGAAGCTTTCTTT.

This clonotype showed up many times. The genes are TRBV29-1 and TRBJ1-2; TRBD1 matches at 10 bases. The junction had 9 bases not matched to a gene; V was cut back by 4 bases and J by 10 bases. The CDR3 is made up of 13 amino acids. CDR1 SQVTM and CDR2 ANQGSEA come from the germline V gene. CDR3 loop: CSVGVGQGNSYTF. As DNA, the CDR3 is TGCAGCGTTGGTGTGGGACAGGGGAATTCCTACACCTTC. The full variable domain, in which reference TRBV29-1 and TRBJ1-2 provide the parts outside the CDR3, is SAVISQKPSRDICQRGTSLTIQCQVDSQVTMMFWYRQQPGQSLTLIATANQGSEATYESGFVIDKFPISRPNLTFSTLTVSNMSPEDSSIYLCSVGVGQGNSYTFGSGTRLTVV.

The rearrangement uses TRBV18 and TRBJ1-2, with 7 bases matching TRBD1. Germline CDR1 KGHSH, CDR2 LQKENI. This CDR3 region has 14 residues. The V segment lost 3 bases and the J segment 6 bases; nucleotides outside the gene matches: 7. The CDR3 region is CASSPTQGNDGYTF. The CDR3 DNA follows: TGTGCCAGCTCACCGACACAGGGGAATGATGGCTACACCTTC.

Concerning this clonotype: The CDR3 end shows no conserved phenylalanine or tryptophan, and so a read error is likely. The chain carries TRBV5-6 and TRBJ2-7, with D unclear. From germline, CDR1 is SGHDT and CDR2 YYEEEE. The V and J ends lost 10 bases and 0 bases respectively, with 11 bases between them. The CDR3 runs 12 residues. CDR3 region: CASETFSYEQYL. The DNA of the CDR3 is TGTGCCTCCGAAACTTTCTCCTACGAGCAGTACTTA.

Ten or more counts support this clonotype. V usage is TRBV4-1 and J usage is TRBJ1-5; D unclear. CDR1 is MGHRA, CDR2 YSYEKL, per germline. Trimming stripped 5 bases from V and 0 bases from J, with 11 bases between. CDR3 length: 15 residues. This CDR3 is CASSERHVSNQPQHF. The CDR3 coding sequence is TGCGCCAGCAGCGAGCGACACGTTAGCAATCAGCCCCAGCATTTT.

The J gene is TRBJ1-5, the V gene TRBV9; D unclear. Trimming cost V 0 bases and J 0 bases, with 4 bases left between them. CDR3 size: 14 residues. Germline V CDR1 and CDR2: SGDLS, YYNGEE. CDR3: CASSVGSSNQPQHF. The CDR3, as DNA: TGTGCCAGCAGCGTAGGCAGTAGCAATCAGCCCCAGCATTTT.

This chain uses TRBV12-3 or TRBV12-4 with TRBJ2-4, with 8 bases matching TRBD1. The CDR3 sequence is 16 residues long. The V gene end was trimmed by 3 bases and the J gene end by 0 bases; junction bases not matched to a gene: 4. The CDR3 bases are TGTGCCAGCAGTTTGAGGACAGGGCTAGCCAAAAACATTCAGTACTTC. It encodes CASSLRTGLAKNIQYF.

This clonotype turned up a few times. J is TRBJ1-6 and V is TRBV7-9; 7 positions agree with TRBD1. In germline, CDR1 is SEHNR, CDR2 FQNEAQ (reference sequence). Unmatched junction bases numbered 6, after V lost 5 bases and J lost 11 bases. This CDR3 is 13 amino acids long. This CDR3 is CASSLDRVTPLHF. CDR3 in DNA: TGTGCCAGCAGCCTAGACAGGGTGACACCCCTCCACTTT.

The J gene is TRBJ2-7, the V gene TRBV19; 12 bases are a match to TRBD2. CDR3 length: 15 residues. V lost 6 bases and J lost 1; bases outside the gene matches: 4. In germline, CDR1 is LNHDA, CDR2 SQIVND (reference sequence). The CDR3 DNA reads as TGTGCCAGTAGGACTAGCGGGGGATCTTCCTACGAGCAGTACTTC. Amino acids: CASRTSGGSSYEQYF. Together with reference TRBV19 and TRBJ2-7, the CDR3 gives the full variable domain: DGGITQSPKYLFRKEGQNVTLSCEQNLNHDAMYWYRQDPGQGLRLIYYSQIVNDFQKGDIAEGYSVSREKKESFPLTVTSAQKNPTAFYLCASRTSGGSSYEQYFGPGTRLTVT.

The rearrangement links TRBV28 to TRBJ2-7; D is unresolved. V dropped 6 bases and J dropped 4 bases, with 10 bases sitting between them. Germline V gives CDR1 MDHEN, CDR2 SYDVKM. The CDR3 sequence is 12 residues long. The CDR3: CASRGVGYEQYF. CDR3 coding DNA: TGTGCCAGCAGGGGCGTAGGTTACGAGCAGTACTTC.

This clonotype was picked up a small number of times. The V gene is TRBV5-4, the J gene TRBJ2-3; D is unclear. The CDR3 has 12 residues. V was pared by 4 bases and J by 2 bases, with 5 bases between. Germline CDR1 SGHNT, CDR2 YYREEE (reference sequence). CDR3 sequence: CASSGHTDTQYF. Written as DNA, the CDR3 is TGTGCCAGCAGCGGCCACACAGATACGCAGTATTTT.

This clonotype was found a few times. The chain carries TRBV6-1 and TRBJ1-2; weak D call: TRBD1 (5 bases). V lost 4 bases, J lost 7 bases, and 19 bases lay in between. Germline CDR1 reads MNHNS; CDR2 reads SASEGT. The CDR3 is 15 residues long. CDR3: CASSAIPGRFSGYTF. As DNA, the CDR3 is TGTGCCAGCAGTGCTATCCCGGGACGGTTTAGTGGCTACACCTTC.

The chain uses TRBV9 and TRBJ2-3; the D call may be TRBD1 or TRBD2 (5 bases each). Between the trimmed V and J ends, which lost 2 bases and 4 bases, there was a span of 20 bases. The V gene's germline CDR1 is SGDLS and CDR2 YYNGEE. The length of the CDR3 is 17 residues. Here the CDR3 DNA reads TGTGCCAGCAGCGTCCCCATCGACAGTGGGGGATCAGATACGCAGTATTTT. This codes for CASSVPIDSGGSDTQYF.

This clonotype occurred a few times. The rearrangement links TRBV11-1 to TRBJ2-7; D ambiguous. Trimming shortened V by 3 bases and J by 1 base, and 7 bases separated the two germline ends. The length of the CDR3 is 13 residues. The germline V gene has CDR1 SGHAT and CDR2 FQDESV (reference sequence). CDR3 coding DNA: TGTGCCAGCAGCTTGACACAGTCCTACGAGCAGTACTTC. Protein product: CASSLTQSYEQYF. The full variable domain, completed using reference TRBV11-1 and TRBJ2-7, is EAEVAQSPRYKITEKSQAVAFWCDPISGHATLYWYRQILGQGPELLVQFQDESVVDDSQLPKDRFSAERLKGVDSTLKIQPAELGDSAMYLCASSLTQSYEQYFGPGTRLTVT.

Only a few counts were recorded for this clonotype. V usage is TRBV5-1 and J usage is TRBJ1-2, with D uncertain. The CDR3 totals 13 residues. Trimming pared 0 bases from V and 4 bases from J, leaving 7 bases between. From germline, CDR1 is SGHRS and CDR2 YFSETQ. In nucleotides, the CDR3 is TGCGCCAGCAGCTTGGGACTCCTCTATGGCTACACCTTC. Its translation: CASSLGLLYGYTF. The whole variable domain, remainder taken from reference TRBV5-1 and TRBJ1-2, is KAGVTQTPRYLIKTRGQQVTLSCSPISGHRSVSWYQQTPGQGLQFLFEYFSETQRNKGNFPGRFSGRQFSNSRSEMNVSTLELGDSALYLCASSLGLLYGYTFGSGTRLTVV.

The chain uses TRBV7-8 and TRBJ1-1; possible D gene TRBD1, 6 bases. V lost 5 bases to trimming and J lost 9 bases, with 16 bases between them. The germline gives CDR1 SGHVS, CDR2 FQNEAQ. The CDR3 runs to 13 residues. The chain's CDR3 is CASSPRGRDQAFF. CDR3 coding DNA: TGTGCCAGCAGCCCCAGGGGACGGGACCAAGCTTTCTTT.

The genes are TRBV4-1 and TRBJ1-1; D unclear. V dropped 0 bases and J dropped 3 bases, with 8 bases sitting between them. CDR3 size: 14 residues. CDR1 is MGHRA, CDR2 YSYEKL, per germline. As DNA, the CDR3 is TGCGCCAGCAGCCAAGAGGGAAGGGACACTGAAGCTTTCTTT. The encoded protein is CASSQEGRDTEAFF.